These 8 T cell receptor beta chains came from one sample sequenced in a study of Graves' ophthalmopathy and Graves' hyperthyroidism. The authors amplified TCR beta CDR3 regions from RNA transcripts. Following a first-round RT-PCR that used HTBI primers, a second-round multiplex PCR was carried out. Using its own MiXCR run on the multiplex PCR reads, TCRdb lists one record per CDR3 protein. Of approximately 1.2 million distinct CDR3 sequences detected, about 35% appear once; the ten largest clones hold over 8.5%. The sequencing input was peripheral blood or thyroid tissue (not recorded which). These receptors were taken from an adult man with Graves' hyperthyroidism.

The table lists this clonotype with many counts. This chain links TRBV12-3 or TRBV12-4 with TRBJ1-5; 7 bases are a match to TRBD1. The V gene end was trimmed by 0 bases and the J gene end by 7 bases; junction bases not matched to a gene: 0. CDR3 size: 13 residues. The CDR3 spells CASSLAGQQPQHF. The CDR3 DNA reads as TGTGCCAGCAGTTTAGCGGGACAGCAGCCCCAGCATTTT.

This rearrangement joins TRBV3-1 to TRBJ1-1; TRBD1 matches at 9 bases. The CDR3 consists of 15 residues. Trimming cost V 4 bases and J 5 bases; bases outside gene matches: 8. The germline CDR1 and CDR2 sequences are LGHDT and YNNKEL (reference sequence). CDR3 in DNA: TGTGCCAGCAGCCGAGGGACAGGGTCTTGGACTGAAGCTTTCTTT. Amino acids: CASSRGTGSWTEAFF.

This clonotype was seen only a few times. V and J are TRBV10-3 and TRBJ2-5; D gene ambiguous. Trimming cost V 10 bases and J 1 base, with 10 bases left between them. This CDR3 region has 12 residues. Per the germline V gene, CDR1 is ENHRY and CDR2 is SYGVKD. CDR3 nucleotide sequence: TGTGCCAGCCAGTTCCCCCAAGAGACCCAGTACTTC. Amino acids: CASQFPQETQYF.

This clonotype was found many times. The rearrangement links TRBV19 to TRBJ2-5; 8 nucleotides match TRBD2. The CDR3 totals 15 residues. Trimming took 4 bases from V and 2 from J; bases not matched to a gene: 6. CDR1 is LNHDA and CDR2 is SQIVND in the germline V gene (reference sequence). CDR3 sequence reads: CASSSQREIQETQYF. The CDR3 nucleotides are TGTGCCAGTAGTAGCCAGCGGGAGATTCAAGAGACCCAGTACTTC.

This clonotype came up many times. This chain links TRBV12-3 or TRBV12-4 with TRBJ1-2; D is undetermined. V shed 3 bases and J shed 3 bases, with 8 bases lying between them. This CDR3 is 13 amino acids long. The CDR3 reads CASSLRPHYGYTF. The CDR3, as DNA: TGTGCCAGCAGTTTGCGGCCCCACTATGGCTACACCTTC.

This clonotype has more than one count but fewer than ten. The conserved phenylalanine or tryptophan is not found at the CDR3 terminus, so this likely reflects a read error. The limits of the CDR3 on the DNA are not certain, so only TCRdb's listed CDR3 is given. The chain is built from TRBV7-9 and TRBJ2-7; the table's D call of TRBD1 was not tested on the DNA. A total of 10 residues make up the CDR3, ends included. The germline gives CDR1 SEHNR, CDR2 FQNEAQ (reference sequence). Here the CDR3 reads CASSLVCSRG.

The rearrangement links TRBV29-1 to TRBJ1-5, with TRBD1 identical over 8 bases. Germline values: CDR1 SQVTM, CDR2 ANQGSEA. There are 13 residues in the CDR3. V lost 6 bases, J lost 4 bases, and 5 bases stayed unmatched. CDR3 in DNA: TGCAGCGTGTCGCAGGGGGCAAATCAGCCCCAGCATTTT. Translated: CSVSQGANQPQHF.

This clonotype has only a few counts. J is TRBJ2-7 and V is TRBV5-6, with 8 nucleotides matching TRBD1. Germline CDR1 SGHDT, CDR2 YYEEEE. The junction had 8 bases not matched to a gene; V was cut back by 4 bases and J by 2 bases. The CDR3 runs 15 residues. CDR3 loop: CASSRDRGPAYEQYF. CDR3 DNA sequence: TGTGCCAGCAGCCGCGACAGGGGACCCGCCTACGAGCAGTACTTC.